This T cell receptor beta chain is from a study of patients and donors after allogeneic stem cell transplantation. TCRdb passed the RT-PCR reads through MiXCR, listing each CDR3 protein once. This table holds fewer than 200,000 distinct CDR3 sequences, around 30% found once. The V end lost 2 bases, the J end lost 7 bases, and 12 bases lay between the germline ends. The length of the CDR3 is 14 residues. Germline-derived CDR1 and CDR2 are SGHTA and FQGNSA. The sequencing input was blood, either unsorted or a sorted T cell fraction (not recorded which). This receptor was identified in a human donor who was either an allogeneic HSCT recipient or a stem cell or donor lymphocyte infusion donor (not recorded which). It is not recorded whose cells these are; they may come from a transplant donor. The chain employs TRBV7-2 and TRBJ1-5; D gene uncertain. The CDR3 DNA reads as TGTGCCAGCAGCTTAAGACATTCTGGGCAGCCCCAGCATTTT. Translating it yields CASSLRHSGQPQHF. Together with reference TRBV7-2 and TRBJ1-5, the CDR3 gives the full variable domain: GAGVSQSPSNKVTEKGKDVELRCDPISGHTALYWYRQSLGQGLEFLIYFQGNSAPDKSGLPSDRFSAERTGGSVSTLTIQRTQQEDSAVYLCASSLRHSGQPQHFGDGTRLSIL.